This T cell receptor beta chain was captured in a study of blood T cells in healthy people across ages. The CDR3 length is 14 residues. V lost 3 bases and J 1 base, leaving 9 bases between the germline ends. Germline V gene lookup returns CDR1 LGHDT and CDR2 YNNKEL (reference sequence). The authors ran a second PCR of roughly 6 to 11 cycles using a sample-barcoded 5' primer and a J-beta primer mix. TCRdb analysed the 5' RACE reads with MiXCR anew, one entry per CDR3 protein. The sample has about 1 million distinct CDR3 sequences; 40% to 55% are singletons. The V call is TRBV3-1, the J call TRBJ1-1, with unresolved D. This TCR was sampled from a woman aged 60 to 75 in good health. The specimen sequenced was blood. As DNA, the CDR3 is TGTGCCAGCAGCCAGCCCTCGGGGAACACTGAAGCTTTCTTT. This gives the protein CASSQPSGNTEAFF.